Sequencing of this T cell receptor beta chain was carried out in a study of identical twins. Study-wide results and caveats: With monozygotic twins, out-of-frame TCR alpha sharing exceeded what models estimated.

This clonotype has only one observation. Its antigen is unidentified. The CDR3 covers 14 residues. The V gene's germline CDR1 is DFQATT and CDR2 SNEGSKA (reference sequence). Trimming left V 2 bases short and J 2 bases short, with 13 bases between. In TCRdb, the 5' RACE reads were re-called with MiXCR into one record per CDR3 protein. The sample has around 1.7 million distinct CDR3 sequences, around a third seen once; the top ten hold 0.25% to 0.3%. The specimen was cord blood. This receptor was identified in a newborn girl in good health. The chain recombines TRBV20-1 with TRBJ2-7, with D uncertain. The CDR3 DNA reads as TGCAGTGCTAGAACAGCTACCCCAACCTACGAGCAGTACTTC. This gives the protein CSARTATPTYEQYF.